This T cell receptor (beta chain) emerged from a study of molecular identifiers for immune sequencing clone quantification. Naive CD8 T cells, phenotype CD8+CD4-CCR7+CD45RA+, were sorted. TCRdb itself ran the PCR reads through MiXCR, one entry per CDR3 protein. The sample yields 60,000 to 70,000 distinct CDR3 sequences, 15% to 20% seen once. CDR1 is MDHEN and CDR2 is SYDVKM in the germline V gene. V lost 6 bases and J 2 bases, leaving 15 bases between the germline ends. The CDR3 consists of 15 residues. Study-wide points: Identical TCR molecules sharing a barcode could underestimate highly expanded clone sizes.

This clonotype has a count of ten or more. The target antigen is unknown. The gene calls are TRBV28 and TRBJ2-3; D possibly matches TRBD1 or TRBD2 (5 bases each). The TCR was taken from a human donor in good health. Some libraries in this study had Jurkat cell RNA spiked in. The sequenced material came from naive CD8+ T cells from blood, with Jurkat cell RNA spiked in. The subset was: FACS-sorted CD8+CD4-CCR7+CD45RA+ naive T cells. CDR3 coding DNA: TGTGCCAGCAGCTTACGGGGCCAGGACACAGATACGCAGTATTTT. It specifies CASSLRGQDTDTQYF.